What follows are 22 T cell receptor beta chains derived from one specimen sequenced in a study of human T cells and chemical hapten exposure. As to time point: patch test 3, about 24 weeks after DPC sensitization. Treatment denoted: therapeutic diphenylcyclopropenone sensitization with weekly scalp DPC. Whole blood, unfractionated, served as the material for total RNA extraction. A single record per CDR3 protein comes from TCRdb applying MiXCR to the RACE reads. The data show 30,000 to 40,000 distinct CDR3 sequences, with more than 9.5% seen just once and 2% to 2.5% held by the top ten. Source: whole blood, taken in connection with sensitization to the hapten diphenylcyclopropenone (DPC). These receptor sequences come from a woman aged 40 to 50 with alopecia areata. Some clones in this sample may be carry-over from other donors' samples.

This clonotype appeared many times. The chain uses TRBV20-1 and TRBJ2-3, with 11 positions matching TRBD2. CDR3 size: 15 residues. Trimming at V came to 3 bases and at J to 4 bases, leaving 6 bases not matched to a gene. CDR1 and CDR2 from the germline V gene are DFQATT and SNEGSKA (reference sequence). The CDR3: CSARGGLAGPDTQYF. CDR3 DNA sequence: TGCAGTGCTAGGGGTGGACTAGCGGGCCCAGATACGCAGTATTTT.

This clonotype was observed at least ten times. The chain is built from TRBV28 and TRBJ1-2; D is unclear. The V gene lost 2 bases and the J gene lost 8 bases, with 12 bases spanning the gap. This CDR3 has 13 residues. Looked up from germline, CDR1 is MDHEN and CDR2 is SYDVKM. The CDR3 sequence: CASSLTLDRGYTF. Here the CDR3 DNA reads TGTGCCAGCAGTTTAACTCTGGATCGGGGCTACACCTTC.

The sample holds a few counts of this clonotype. The V and J genes are TRBV20-1 and TRBJ1-6; TRBD1 is a possible D gene (5 bases). V was pared by 6 bases and J by 6 bases, with 15 bases between. Germline V gene data show CDR1 as DFQATT and CDR2 as SNEGSKA (reference sequence). The CDR3 length is 14 residues. The CDR3 DNA follows: TGCAGTGCCTGGGACCCAGCCCTTAATTCACCCCTCCACTTT. Amino acids: CSAWDPALNSPLHF.

This clonotype appeared a few times. The chain has TRBV7-2 and TRBJ2-5; a possible D gene is TRBD1 (6 bases). The V end lost 3 bases, the J end lost 7 bases, and 30 bases lay between the germline ends. The CDR3 length is 19 residues. Germline V gives CDR1 SGHTA, CDR2 FQGNSA. CDR3 bases: TGTGCCAGCAGCTTCTTGGGGGCCCCCACACCGATCCCATGGGGGACCCAGTACTTC. It is translated as CASSFLGAPTPIPWGTQYF.

This clonotype came up many times. The chain links TRBV11-2 to TRBJ2-1, with D hard to call. Trimming stripped 5 bases from V and 2 bases from J, with 16 bases between. This CDR3 has 16 amino acids. The germline V gene has CDR1 SGHAT and CDR2 FQNNGV. In DNA form, the CDR3 reads TGTGCCAGCAGCCGGCCCGGTATCTCCCCCTACAATGAGCAGTTCTTC. Amino acid sequence: CASSRPGISPYNEQFF.

This clonotype rates as medium-sized (0.01 to 0.1%). The chain employs TRBV19 and TRBJ2-7; weak D call: TRBD2 (7 bases). The CDR3 spans 14 residues. Germline-derived CDR1 and CDR2 are LNHDA and SQIVND (reference sequence). Trimming took 5 bases from V and 0 from J, leaving 11 bases between them. This CDR3 is CASSGGDNSYEQYF. DNA for the CDR3: TGTGCCAGTAGTGGGGGGGACAACTCCTACGAGCAGTACTTC. Combining the CDR3 with reference TRBV19 and TRBJ2-7 gives the whole variable domain DGGITQSPKYLFRKEGQNVTLSCEQNLNHDAMYWYRQDPGQGLRLIYYSQIVNDFQKGDIAEGYSVSREKKESFPLTVTSAQKNPTAFYLCASSGGDNSYEQYFGPGTRLTVT.

Many counts were recorded for this clonotype. The chain has TRBV20-1 and TRBJ2-1; 11 bases line up with TRBD1. J gave up 6 bases and V 1 base, and 14 bases lay outside the gene matches. The CDR3 sequence is 18 residues long. Germline V gene lookup returns CDR1 DFQATT and CDR2 SNEGSKA (reference sequence). DNA of the CDR3: TGCAGTGCTAGAGGTCCCCTACAGGGGACAGGGGGTGTCAATGAGCAGTTCTTC. Translated, it gives CSARGPLQGTGGVNEQFF.

This clonotype was detected ten times or more. The chain is built from TRBV6-2 or TRBV6-3 and TRBJ1-1; D is unclear. Between the trimmed V and J ends, which lost 2 bases and 1 base, there was a span of 11 bases. The CDR3 covers 15 residues. Germline V gene sequence: CDR1 MNHEY, CDR2 SVGEGT. CDR3 DNA: TGTGCCAGCAGTTACAGCCCCCCTCGGAACACTGAAGCTTTCTTT. As protein: CASSYSPPRNTEAFF.

In this sample, this clonotype turned up many times. This sequence joins TRBV20-1 and TRBJ1-5; possible D gene TRBD1, 5 bases. Germline assignment: CDR1 DFQATT and CDR2 SNEGSKA (reference sequence). V dropped 7 bases and J dropped 11 bases, with 18 bases sitting between them. The CDR3 totals 12 residues. The CDR3 sequence: CSVKGRVVTQHF. CDR3 coding DNA: TGCAGTGTAAAGGGGAGGGTTGTGACCCAGCATTTT.

CDR3 region: CAASPPGLSYEQYF. The CDR3 nucleotides read TGTGCCGCCAGTCCCCCAGGCCTCTCCTACGAGCAGTACTTC. V gene TRBV10-3 combines with J gene TRBJ2-7; D is unresolved. The CDR3 loop spans 14 amino acids. V lost 11 bases and J lost 0, with 17 bases in between. Germline V CDR1 and CDR2: ENHRY, SYGVKD.

Many counts were recorded for this clonotype. This chain connects TRBV20-1 to TRBJ2-1, with 7 bases fitting TRBD2. In germline, CDR1 is DFQATT, CDR2 SNEGSKA (reference sequence). Germline trimming cut 1 base from V and 8 bases from J; bases unmatched to any gene: 11. CDR3 size: 15 residues. The CDR3 region is CSARGQRGLRDEQFF. The CDR3, as DNA: TGCAGTGCTAGAGGCCAGCGGGGACTCCGGGATGAGCAGTTCTTC.

This clonotype was counted many times. V is TRBV20-1 and J is TRBJ2-5; 8 nucleotides align to TRBD2. Looked up from germline, CDR1 is DFQATT and CDR2 is SNEGSKA (reference sequence). The CDR3 is 14 residues long. V trimming: 5 bases; J trimming: 2 bases; junction bases outside the gene matches: 7. CDR3 sequence (DNA): TGCAGTGCTTCCGGACTAGCTGCTCAAGAGACCCAGTACTTC. Translated: CSASGLAAQETQYF.

The chain couples TRBV2 to TRBJ1-2; D possibly corresponds to TRBD1 (5 bases). The CDR3 consists of 15 residues. Trimming cost V 6 bases and J 0 bases, with 14 bases left between them. CDR1 is SNHLY and CDR2 is FYNNEI in the germline V gene. CDR3 in amino acids: CASRDTPGPNYGYTF. In DNA form, the CDR3 reads TGTGCCAGCAGGGACACCCCAGGGCCTAACTATGGCTACACCTTC.

There are a few counts of this clonotype. This chain connects TRBV18 to TRBJ1-5, with D perhaps matching TRBD1 (5 bases). The CDR3 is 15 residues long. Germline CDR1 reads KGHSH; CDR2 reads LQKENI. V was clipped by 1 base and J by 3 bases, with 10 bases between them. The CDR3 DNA reads as TGTGCCAGCTCACCACAGGGGATGCACAATCAGCCCCAGCATTTT. Its translation: CASSPQGMHNQPQHF. The variable domain in full, completed from reference TRBV18 and TRBJ1-5, reads NAGVMQNPRHLVRRRGQEARLRCSPMKGHSHVYWYRQLPEEGLKFMVYLQKENIIDESGMPKERFSAEFPKEGPSILRIQQVVRGDSAAYFCASSPQGMHNQPQHFGDGTRLSIL.

This clonotype was found many times. V usage is TRBV9 and J usage is TRBJ1-3; D may be TRBD1 (6 bases). The CDR3 is made up of 14 amino acids. V was clipped by 3 bases and J by 4 bases, with 11 bases between them. Germline V lookup: CDR1 SGDLS, CDR2 YYNGEE. The CDR3 loop is CASSAQGPGNTIYF. CDR3 nucleotides: TGTGCCAGCAGCGCTCAGGGGCCCGGAAACACCATATATTTT.

A word on this clonotype: One base away lies a much larger clone, so this may be a sequencing read error. The genes are TRBV6-5 and TRBJ2-6; TRBD2 matches 7 bases. Per germline, CDR1 MNHEY and CDR2 SVGAGI. The CDR3 covers 15 residues. The CDR3 spells CTSSSAGAGANVLTF. In nucleotides, the CDR3 is TGTACCAGCAGTTCCGCGGGGGCTGGGGCCAACGTCCTGACTTTC.

Points on this clonotype: This sequence may be a read error, since a much larger clone differs from it by one base. The rearrangement uses TRBV6-4 and TRBJ2-1; D gene ambiguous. Germline V gene data show CDR1 as MRHNA and CDR2 as SNTAGT. This CDR3 comprises 15 residues. This CDR3 is CTSSALGSSYNEQFF. Here the CDR3 DNA reads TGTACCAGCAGCGCCCTGGGCAGCTCCTACAATGAGCAGTTCTTC.

This clonotype was observed at least ten times. V is TRBV20-1 and J is TRBJ1-3; TRBD1 agrees at 7 bases. Germline V gene data show CDR1 as DFQATT and CDR2 as SNEGSKA (reference sequence). This CDR3 is built from 15 residues. V was pared by 1 base and J by 0 bases, with 3 bases of the junction left unmatched. The CDR3 reads CSARAGQASGNTIYF. For the CDR3, the DNA is TGCAGTGCTAGAGCAGGACAGGCCTCTGGAAACACCATATATTTT.

This clonotype was counted many times. J is TRBJ1-4 and V is TRBV3-1; D unresolved. Trimming left V 0 bases short and J 0 bases short, with 14 bases between. The CDR3 length is 18 residues. The germline V gene has CDR1 LGHDT and CDR2 YNNKEL (reference sequence). The CDR3 DNA reads as TGTGCCAGCAGCCAAGATTTGCGGGTGAGGGCAACTAATGAAAAACTGTTTTTT. This sequence encodes CASSQDLRVRATNEKLFF.

The sample holds many counts of this clonotype. CDR3 sequence: CASSLPQGLNTEAFF. The CDR3 DNA follows: TGTGCCAGCAGCTTACCACAGGGTCTGAACACTGAAGCTTTCTTT. V gene TRBV7-9 combines with J gene TRBJ1-1; D may be TRBD1 (6 bases). CDR1 SEHNR and CDR2 FQNEAQ come from the germline V gene (reference sequence). There are 15 residues in the CDR3. V lost 2 bases to trimming and J lost 0 bases, with 10 bases between them. Variable domain in full (rest from reference TRBV7-9 and TRBJ1-1): DTGVSQNPRHKITKRGQNVTFRCDPISEHNRLYWYRQTLGQGPEFLTYFQNEAQLEKSRLLSDRFSAERPKGSFSTLEIQRTEQGDSAMYLCASSLPQGLNTEAFFGQGTRLTVV.

The chain couples TRBV7-2 to TRBJ1-6; maybe TRBD1 (6 bases). The V end was cut by 5 bases, the J end by 6 bases, with 11 bases between. The CDR3 has 14 amino acids. CDR1 is SGHTA, CDR2 FQGNSA, per germline. CDR3 nucleotide sequence: TGTGCCAGCAGCATCAGACAGGCTAATTCACCCCTCCACTTT. This translates into CASSIRQANSPLHF.

The chain has TRBV4-2 and TRBJ1-2; D is unresolved. The V and J ends lost 0 bases and 8 bases respectively, with 10 bases between them. CDR1 is LGHNA and CDR2 is YNFKEQ in the germline V gene. This CDR3 contains 13 residues. The CDR3 DNA follows: TGTGCCAGCAGCCAAGATCAAAGGGTGGGCTACACCTTC. It translates to CASSQDQRVGYTF.